These 10 T cell receptor beta chains were all obtained from the same sample, sequenced in a study of T cell changes during pregnancy in multiple sclerosis. The repertoire was sequenced with immunoSEQ multiplex PCR; TCRdb's copy has only in-frame clones and lacks some. The sample yields roughly 80,000 clones, roughly nine tenths seen once. Sequenced here: peripheral blood, sampled before pregnancy. The receptors originated from a female donor with multiple sclerosis, enrolled in a pregnancy study.

In its sample, this clone was seen once. The CDR3, as DNA: TGTGCCTGGAGTAGAGGGACTAGCGGGGCCTACGAGCAGTACTTC. Its translation: CAWSRGTSGAYEQYF. The chain employs TRBV30 and TRBJ2-7, with TRBD2 identical over 13 bases. The junction had 3 bases not matched to a gene; V was cut back by 2 bases and J by 2 bases. The CDR3 loop spans 15 amino acids. Per the germline V gene, CDR1 is GTSNPN and CDR2 is SVGIG (reference sequence).

The chain recombines TRBV6-5 with TRBJ2-1; tentatively, D is TRBD1 (5 bases). This CDR3 has 14 residues. Looked up from germline, CDR1 is MNHEY and CDR2 is SVGAGI. Trimming shortened V by 8 bases and J by 5 bases, and 16 bases separated the two germline ends. In nucleotides, the CDR3 is TGTGCCAGCCAACTCCTAGGGGCCAACAATGAGCAGTTCTTC. Translating gives CASQLLGANNEQFF.

V is TRBV18 and J is TRBJ1-5, with D perhaps matching TRBD1 (5 bases). CDR1 KGHSH and CDR2 LQKENI come from the germline V gene. The CDR3 is made up of 15 amino acids. V was clipped by 3 bases and J by 5 bases, with 14 bases between them. The CDR3 DNA reads TGTGCCAGCTCACCGGGGGGGATGACCGATCAGCCCCAGCATTTT. This translates into CASSPGGMTDQPQHF.

This sequence joins TRBV6-4 and TRBJ1-1; 8 bases are shared with TRBD1. The V gene's germline CDR1 is MRHNA and CDR2 SNTAGT. The CDR3 totals 13 residues. V shed 6 bases and J 4 bases; nucleotides not matched to a gene: 4. The CDR3 sequence is CASRVTGGTEAFF. In DNA, the CDR3 is TGTGCCAGCAGAGTCACAGGGGGCACTGAAGCTTTCTTT.

The sample holds a few counts of this clone. This rearrangement joins TRBV5-1 to TRBJ1-2; 10 bases are a match to TRBD1. V lost 6 bases, J lost 8 bases, and 16 bases stayed unmatched. This CDR3 is built from 16 residues. Germline V lookup: CDR1 SGHRS, CDR2 YFSETQ. The CDR3 DNA sequence: TGCGCCAGCATCCCGGGACAGGGGCTTCGGGGTGAGGGCTACACCTTC. Protein product: CASIPGQGLRGEGYTF.

CDR3 sequence reads: CASSFPQTNYGYTF. DNA of the CDR3: TGTGCCAGCAGCTTCCCACAGACTAACTATGGCTACACCTTC. The genes are TRBV13 and TRBJ1-2; no definite D call. V lost 3 bases to trimming and J lost 0 bases, with 8 bases between them. Germline loops: CDR1 PRHDT, CDR2 FYEKMQ (reference sequence). This CDR3 is 14 amino acids long. The entire variable domain, with the rest obtained from reference TRBV13 and TRBJ1-2, is as follows: AAGVIQSPRHLIKEKRETATLKCYPIPRHDTVYWYQQGPGQDPQFLISFYEKMQSDKGSIPDRFSAQQFSDYHSELNMSSLELGDSALYFCASSFPQTNYGYTFGSGTRLTVV.

This chain joins TRBV15 and TRBJ1-5; TRBD1 is a possible D gene (6 bases). The CDR3 runs to 14 residues. Trimming took 4 bases from V and 6 from J, leaving 13 bases between them. CDR1 is LNHNV and CDR2 is YYDKDF in the germline V gene (reference sequence). CDR3 bases: TGTGCCACCAGCAAAACAGGGTGGGCTCAGCCCCAGCATTTT. Its translation is CATSKTGWAQPQHF. The full variable domain, rest sourced from reference TRBV15 and TRBJ1-5, is DAMVIQNPRYQVTQFGKPVTLSCSQTLNHNVMYWYQQKSSQAPKLLFHYYDKDFNNEADTPDNFQSRRPNTSFCFLDIRSPGLGDTAMYLCATSKTGWAQPQHFGDGTRLSIL.

V is TRBV19 and J is TRBJ2-7, with 8 nucleotides matching TRBD2. Per germline, CDR1 LNHDA and CDR2 SQIVND (reference sequence). J gave up 3 bases and V 5 bases, and 6 bases lay outside the gene matches. This CDR3 spans 14 amino acids. The CDR3: CASSPGRGDYEQYF. The CDR3 nucleotides read TGTGCCAGTAGTCCCGGGAGGGGTGACTACGAGCAGTACTTC.

The chain carries TRBV5-6 and TRBJ1-2; D not certain. V gave up 0 bases and J gave up 3 bases, with 12 bases separating them. Germline-derived CDR1 and CDR2 are SGHDT and YYEEEE. The CDR3 spans 15 residues. The DNA for the CDR3 is TGTGCCAGCAGCTTGGGTCCGCGGGCGGACTATGGCTACACCTTC. This codes for CASSLGPRADYGYTF.

This CDR3 is CASSERQGGDTQYF. The CDR3 nucleotides read TGCGCCAGCAGCGAAAGACAGGGAGGAGATACGCAGTATTTT. The chain employs TRBV5-1 and TRBJ2-3; D is possibly TRBD1 (7 bases). The CDR3 extends over 14 amino acids. V shed 4 bases and J shed 5 bases, with 14 bases lying between them. Germline V lookup: CDR1 SGHRS, CDR2 YFSETQ.